The 15 T cell receptor beta chains listed next were all sequenced from one sample in a study of regulatory T cells in long-lasting Graves disease. Time point of the sample: persistent/refractory GD, antithyroid drugs over 5 years with positive TRAb. Extracted RNA from PBMCs served as the source of the TCR library. Library construction for TCR beta used iRepertoire HTBI primers and Arm-PCR of CDR3 regions. Via MiXCR, TCRdb re-called the multiplex PCR reads, giving one row per CDR3 protein. The data contain about 430,000 distinct CDR3 sequences, 20% to 25% of them singletons. This specimen was peripheral blood mononuclear cells (PBMCs), taken when the disease was refractory, from a patient treated with antithyroid drugs. These receptors were obtained from a female donor with Graves disease.

This clonotype was recorded a few times. The genes are TRBV4-1 and TRBJ2-5, with 9 bases fitting TRBD1. CDR3 length: 16 residues. Trimming took 3 bases from V and 7 from J; bases not matched to a gene: 12. Germline CDR1 reads MGHRA; CDR2 reads YSYEKL. The CDR3 sequence is CASSQAVTGGRGTQYF. In nucleotides, the CDR3 is TGCGCCAGCAGCCAGGCCGTTACAGGGGGCAGGGGGACCCAGTACTTC.

The chain recombines TRBV28 with TRBJ2-2; the D is unclear. Trimming stripped 3 bases from V and 4 bases from J, with 12 bases between. Germline CDR1 MDHEN, CDR2 SYDVKM. This CDR3 comprises 15 residues. The CDR3: CASSFVTPGTGELFF. In nucleotides, the CDR3 is TGTGCCAGCAGTTTCGTGACTCCCGGCACCGGGGAGCTGTTTTTT.

This clonotype has more than one count but fewer than ten. The rearrangement uses TRBV2 and TRBJ1-2; D uncertain. V was clipped by 7 bases and J by 4 bases, with 13 bases between them. This CDR3 has 13 residues. In germline, CDR1 is SNHLY, CDR2 FYNNEI. CDR3 residues: CASTGGEPYGYTF. CDR3 nucleotide sequence: TGTGCCAGCACGGGTGGGGAACCCTATGGCTACACCTTC. The full variable domain, in which reference TRBV2 and TRBJ1-2 provide the parts outside the CDR3, is EPEVTQTPSHQVTQMGQEVILRCVPISNHLYFYWYRQILGQKVEFLVSFYNNEISEKSEIFDDQFSVERPDGSNFTLKIRSTKLEDSAMYFCASTGGEPYGYTFGSGTRLTVV.

J is TRBJ1-1 and V is TRBV5-1, with 7 positions matching TRBD1. Unmatched junction bases numbered 5, after V lost 4 bases and J lost 5 bases. The CDR3 has 13 amino acids. The germline V gene encodes CDR1 SGHRS and CDR2 YFSETQ. This CDR3 is CASSVQGITEAFF. The CDR3, as DNA: TGCGCCAGCAGCGTACAGGGGATAACTGAAGCTTTCTTT.

This clonotype has at least ten counts. This chain connects TRBV19 to TRBJ2-7; 7 bases match TRBD1. Germline CDR1 and CDR2: LNHDA and SQIVND (reference sequence). V dropped 3 bases and J dropped 3; count of bases not matched to a gene: 2. CDR3 length equals 13 residues. CDR3 sequence reads: CASSMGQIYEQYF. The DNA for the CDR3 is TGTGCCAGTAGTATGGGACAGATCTACGAGCAGTACTTC. The full variable domain, with the rest looked up from reference TRBV19 and TRBJ2-7, is DGGITQSPKYLFRKEGQNVTLSCEQNLNHDAMYWYRQDPGQGLRLIYYSQIVNDFQKGDIAEGYSVSREKKESFPLTVTSAQKNPTAFYLCASSMGQIYEQYFGPGTRLTVT.

The chain couples TRBV27 to TRBJ2-7, with TRBD1 as a possible D gene (6 bases). This CDR3 comprises 16 residues. CDR1 and CDR2 (germline): MNHEY, SMNVEV (reference sequence). The V end was cut by 5 bases, the J end by 2 bases, with 19 bases between. The CDR3 is CASSLRDTDRAYEQYF. CDR3 in DNA: TGTGCCAGCAGTCTCCGAGACACGGACAGAGCCTACGAGCAGTACTTC.

This clonotype was found many times. V and J are TRBV10-3 and TRBJ1-1; D not resolved. Germline loops: CDR1 ENHRY, CDR2 SYGVKD. V dropped 4 bases and J dropped 0 bases, with 9 bases sitting between them. The CDR3 loop spans 14 amino acids. CDR3 loop: CAISGWGMNTEAFF. The CDR3 coding sequence is TGTGCCATCAGTGGATGGGGAATGAACACTGAAGCTTTCTTT.

This clonotype appeared a few times. The gene calls are TRBV28 and TRBJ1-5; perhaps TRBD1 as D (5 bases). V lost 3 bases, J lost 0 bases, and 12 bases lay in between. Germline V lookup: CDR1 MDHEN, CDR2 SYDVKM. The CDR3 totals 16 residues. This CDR3 is CASSLQQGDSNQPQHF. Written as DNA, the CDR3 is TGTGCCAGCAGTTTGCAGCAGGGAGATAGCAATCAGCCCCAGCATTTT.

This clonotype has ten or more counts. Here the CDR3 reads CSREGEGEQYF. The CDR3 DNA is TGCAGTCGTGAAGGAGAAGGCGAGCAGTACTTC. The rearrangement joins TRBV20-1 to TRBJ2-7; the D is unclear. Germline V gene data show CDR1 as DFQATT and CDR2 as SNEGSKA (reference sequence). The CDR3 runs to 11 residues. The germline V and J ends were trimmed by 8 bases and 6 bases, with 14 bases remaining between them.

There are a few counts of this clonotype. The chain combines TRBV29-1 with TRBJ2-5; D not resolved. Trimming pared 4 bases from V and 3 bases from J, leaving 6 bases between. Germline-derived CDR1 and CDR2 are SQVTM and ANQGSEA. The CDR3 totals 11 residues. The CDR3 sequence is CSVVTEETQYF. CDR3 nucleotide sequence: TGCAGCGTTGTGACGGAAGAGACCCAGTACTTC.

The chain employs TRBV19 and TRBJ1-2; possible D gene TRBD1, 5 bases. The CDR3 covers 16 residues. The germline V gene encodes CDR1 LNHDA and CDR2 SQIVND (reference sequence). The V gene lost 1 base and the J gene lost 3 bases, with 15 bases spanning the gap. CDR3 amino acids: CASSIARGGMDYGYTF. The CDR3 nucleotides read TGTGCCAGTAGTATAGCCCGGGGGGGAATGGACTATGGCTACACCTTC.

This clonotype was observed many times. As DNA, the CDR3 is TGTGCCAGCAGCGGCGCCCGGCAGGGGGGGAGTATCTGGGAGACCCAGTACTTC. This gives the protein CASSGARQGGSIWETQYF. V is TRBV9 and J is TRBJ2-5, with D perhaps matching TRBD1 or TRBD2 (7 bases each). Germline V CDR1 and CDR2: SGDLS, YYNGEE. This CDR3 comprises 18 residues. Deletions cut 3 bases from V and 5 bases from J, with 26 bases between.

The V and J genes are TRBV19 and TRBJ2-2, with D uncertain. The length of the CDR3 is 16 residues. Trimming took 6 bases from V and 0 from J, leaving 14 bases between them. CDR1 and CDR2 from the germline V gene are LNHDA and SQIVND (reference sequence). CDR3 nucleotides: TGTGCCAGTAGGAGAGACGAGCTTGCGAACACCGGGGAGCTGTTTTTT. It translates to CASRRDELANTGELFF.

This clonotype has more than one count but fewer than ten. The chain couples TRBV19 to TRBJ2-2; no clear D gene. V was pared by 3 bases and J by 7 bases, with 12 bases between. The CDR3 consists of 14 residues. The V gene's germline CDR1 is LNHDA and CDR2 SQIVND (reference sequence). The CDR3 DNA is TGTGCCAGTAGTATTGCCCCAAGCAGCGGGGAGCTGTTTTTT. This gives the protein CASSIAPSSGELFF.

This clonotype was seen repeatedly, ten times or more. The chain recombines TRBV7-9 with TRBJ2-7; 9 nucleotides line up with TRBD2. Per the germline V gene, CDR1 is SEHNR and CDR2 is FQNEAQ (reference sequence). The CDR3 spans 13 residues. Germline trimming cut 4 bases from V and 6 bases from J; bases unmatched to any gene: 4. This chain's CDR3 is CASSYGTSSEQYF. The CDR3 DNA reads as TGTGCCAGCAGCTACGGGACTAGCAGCGAGCAGTACTTC.